This T cell receptor (beta chain) appears in the sequencing data of a study of cytomegalovirus exposure and HLA in healthy donors. PCR used 60 Vbeta primers and 13 Jbeta primers. Assay: immunoSEQ multiplex PCR; the TCRdb copy retains only in-frame clones and omits some. This sample has 200,000 to 250,000 clones, with roughly 87% found just once. The CDR3 is 14 residues long. The V end was cut by 4 bases, the J end by 10 bases, with 17 bases between. Per the germline V gene, CDR1 is SGDLS and CDR2 is YYNGEE. J is TRBJ1-4 and V is TRBV9; D is unresolved. Sequencing input: PBMCs. The receptor's source is a middle-aged woman in good health and CMV-seropositive. The CDR3 DNA follows: TGTGCCAGCAGCACCCGGGGAGACTCCGGAAAACTGTTTTTT. It codes for CASSTRGDSGKLFF.